The entry below describes one T cell receptor beta chain. Its antigen is undetermined. At one of its ends the junction is not consistent with the germline gene, which may arise from a read error. This entry comes from a study of cytomegalovirus exposure and HLA in healthy donors. Study-level points and caveats: While the bulk of TCR sequences proved rare, some public TCRs turned up in many donors.

The CDR3 sequence is 10 residues long. In germline, CDR1 is LNHDA, CDR2 SQIVND (reference sequence). The assay was immunoSEQ multiplex PCR, and TCRdb's table has in-frame clones only and misses some. The sample has about 200,000 clones, about three quarters seen once. The source material was PBMCs. This sequence joins TRBV19 and TRBJ1-5; tentatively, D is TRBD1 (5 bases). The source is a young woman in good health and CMV-seronegative. In DNA form, the CDR3 reads TGTGCCAACAGGAATCGGCCCCAGCATTTT. Its translation is CANRNRPQHF.